A single sample gave rise to the 9 T cell receptor beta chains below, sequenced in a study of identical twins. TCRdb re-analysed the 5' RACE reads in MiXCR, keeping a single row per CDR3 protein. The sample yields approximately 240,000 distinct CDR3 sequences, 11% to 15% seen once. Sequenced sample: memory (CD45RO+) T cells sorted from blood. These receptors all come from a woman between 18 and 29 years old in good health.

This clonotype has more than one count but fewer than ten. The genes are TRBV7-2 and TRBJ2-2; a weak D match, TRBD2 (5 bases). The germline V gene has CDR1 SGHTA and CDR2 FQGNSA. The CDR3 totals 18 residues. Between the trimmed V and J ends, which lost 0 bases and 1 base, there was a span of 15 bases. Here the CDR3 reads CASSLARLAYKNTGELFF. The CDR3 DNA reads TGTGCCAGCAGCTTAGCGCGTCTAGCCTACAAGAACACCGGGGAGCTGTTTTTT. Full variable domain (rest looked up from reference TRBV7-2 and TRBJ2-2): GAGVSQSPSNKVTEKGKDVELRCDPISGHTALYWYRQSLGQGLEFLIYFQGNSAPDKSGLPSDRFSAERTGGSVSTLTIQRTQQEDSAVYLCASSLARLAYKNTGELFFGEGSRLTVL.

J is TRBJ1-4 and V is TRBV15, with TRBD1 matching over 7 bases. The length of the CDR3 is 13 residues. The junction had 2 bases not matched to a gene; V was cut back by 2 bases and J by 8 bases. Per germline, CDR1 LNHNV and CDR2 YYDKDF (reference sequence). CDR3 region: CATSRQGGEKLFF. As DNA, the CDR3 is TGTGCCACCAGCAGACAGGGGGGAGAAAAACTGTTTTTT.

The chain recombines TRBV2 with TRBJ2-7, with 11 bases identical to TRBD2. Germline assignment: CDR1 SNHLY and CDR2 FYNNEI. V gave up 9 bases and J gave up 0 bases; unmatched junction bases: 4. This CDR3 comprises 14 residues. This chain's CDR3 is CASKTSGSSYEQYF. The CDR3 DNA reads TGTGCCAGTAAAACTAGCGGGAGCTCCTACGAGCAGTACTTC. Drawing the rest from reference TRBV2 and TRBJ2-7, the complete variable domain is EPEVTQTPSHQVTQMGQEVILRCVPISNHLYFYWYRQILGQKVEFLVSFYNNEISEKSEIFDDQFSVERPDGSNFTLKIRSTKLEDSAMYFCASKTSGSSYEQYFGPGTRLTVT.

This clonotype was seen a handful of times. The rearrangement links TRBV6-1 to TRBJ2-1; no clear D gene. V lost 3 bases, J lost 5 bases, and 14 bases lay in between. This CDR3 contains 15 residues. Germline loops: CDR1 MNHNS, CDR2 SASEGT. CDR3 DNA: TGTGCCAGCAGTGACAGGCAGAGATGGAACAATGAGCAGTTCTTC. As protein: CASSDRQRWNNEQFF.

This clonotype was recorded a few times. This chain uses TRBV12-3 or TRBV12-4 with TRBJ1-2; no firm D call. V gave up 0 bases and J gave up 4 bases, with 9 bases separating them. The CDR3 loop spans 14 amino acids. This chain's CDR3 is CASSLAGGPYGYTF. CDR3 DNA: TGTGCCAGCAGTTTAGCAGGAGGCCCCTATGGCTACACCTTC.

The chain joins TRBV10-3 to TRBJ2-3; D is unresolved. CDR3 size: 13 residues. With 6 bases removed from V and 0 bases from J, the gap between germline ends came to 7 bases. Germline values: CDR1 ENHRY, CDR2 SYGVKD. Here the CDR3 DNA reads TGTGCCATCAGAGTCCTTAGCACAGATACGCAGTATTTT. Translated, it gives CAIRVLSTDTQYF.

This clonotype was observed at least ten times. The chain couples TRBV11-2 to TRBJ2-7; D call uncertain. Trimming removed 0 bases from V and 7 bases from J, with 7 bases in between. The CDR3 runs 12 residues. CDR1 is SGHAT, CDR2 FQNNGV, per germline. CDR3 nucleotides: TGTGCCAGCAGCTTAGATGGGGTTGAGCAGTACTTC. Encoded protein: CASSLDGVEQYF. Full variable domain (missing parts from reference TRBV11-2 and TRBJ2-7): EAGVAQSPRYKIIEKRQSVAFWCNPISGHATLYWYQQILGQGPKLLIQFQNNGVVDDSQLPKDRFSAERLKGVDSTLKIQPAKLEDSAVYLCASSLDGVEQYFGPGTRLTVT.

This clonotype was seen many times. The chain recombines TRBV12-3 or TRBV12-4 with TRBJ2-4; 7 nucleotides line up with TRBD1. The CDR3 covers 11 residues. The V and J ends lost 2 bases and 14 bases, in that order; junction bases with no gene match: 3. CDR3 amino acids: CASSLNRGKYF. The CDR3 DNA is TGTGCCAGCAGTTTAAACAGGGGAAAGTACTTC.

V gene TRBV29-1 combines with J gene TRBJ2-1; D tentatively fits TRBD1 or TRBD2 (5 bases each). From germline, CDR1 is SQVTM and CDR2 ANQGSEA. V lost 4 bases to trimming and J lost 9 bases, with 10 bases between them. The length of the CDR3 is 11 residues. The CDR3 nucleotides are TGCAGCGTTGCGAGGGGCAGTGAGCAGTTCTTC. Protein sequence: CSVARGSEQFF.